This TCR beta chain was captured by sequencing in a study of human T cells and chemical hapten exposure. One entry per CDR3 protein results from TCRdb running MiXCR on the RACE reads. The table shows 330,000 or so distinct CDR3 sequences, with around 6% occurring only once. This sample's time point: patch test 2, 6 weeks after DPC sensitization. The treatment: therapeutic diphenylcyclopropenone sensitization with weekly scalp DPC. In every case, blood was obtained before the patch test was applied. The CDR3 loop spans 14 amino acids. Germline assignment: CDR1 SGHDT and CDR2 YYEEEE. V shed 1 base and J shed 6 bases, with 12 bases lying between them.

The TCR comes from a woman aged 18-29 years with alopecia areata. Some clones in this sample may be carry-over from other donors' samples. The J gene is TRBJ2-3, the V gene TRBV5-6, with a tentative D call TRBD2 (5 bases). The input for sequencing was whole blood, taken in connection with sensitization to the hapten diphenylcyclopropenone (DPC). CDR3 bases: TGTGCCAGCAGCTTGCCGGACTGGAGGGATACGCAGTATTTT. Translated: CASSLPDWRDTQYF.